The TCR beta chain described here comes from a study of cytomegalovirus exposure and HLA in healthy donors. Overall study: Unique TCR beta sequences numbering approximately 100 million came from 150 million to 200 million T cells in an earlier analysis. Study conclusions and caveats: The study assumed roughly uniform donor sequencing depth for presence/absence analyses. The authors later linked a missense DCLRE1C variant to TCR beta V- and J-gene trimming. Sequencing had likely introduced a cluster of highly shared sequence variants as an artifact.

Comment on this clone: Its antigen is still unknown.

V was trimmed by 4 bases and J by 1 base, leaving 13 bases between them. This CDR3 comprises 15 residues. CDR1 SGHTS and CDR2 YDEGEE come from the germline V gene. The PCR used 60 Vbeta and 13 Jbeta primers. TCRdb keeps only in-frame clones here, not all; method: immunoSEQ multiplex PCR. This sample yields some 56,000 clones, of which about four fifths are seen a single time; roughly 4% belongs to the top ten. The receptor comes from a woman in her thirties or forties in good health and CMV-seronegative. This sequence joins TRBV5-8 and TRBJ2-3; D is perhaps TRBD2 (6 bases). Material: PBMCs. The CDR3 here is CASSPGASGTDTQYF. The CDR3 DNA reads as TGTGCCAGCAGCCCTGGGGCTAGCGGCACAGATACGCAGTATTTT.